This record covers a single TCR beta chain. No antigen is known for it. This sample stems from a study of CD8+ T cells in alopecia areata. Study-wide points: Expanded CD8+ clones among the top 100, and scalp clonality, were significantly decreased by tofacitinib. Lesional scalp, notably in alopecia totalis/universalis, had clonality above that of normal scalp.

V lost 8 bases to trimming and J lost 3 bases; unmatched junction nucleotides: 7. Per germline, CDR1 MGHDK and CDR2 SYGVNS. The CDR3 extends over 15 amino acids. RNA was extracted and reverse transcribed into cDNA as the sequencing template. The data were produced by immunoSEQ multiplex PCR, yet TCRdb's version contains in-frame clones alone and is incomplete. Of 200,000 to 250,000 clones listed, roughly 64% are singletons. The treatment here: oral pan-JAK inhibitor, 5-10 mg twice daily. The V call is TRBV25-1, the J call TRBJ1-3; TRBD1 agrees at 10 bases. This sample comprised CD4+ T cells sorted from blood, obtained at week 4, from a patient treated with tofacitinib. The sequence came from a human donor with alopecia areata. CDR3 nucleotide sequence: TGTGCCAGCTCTTCGACAGGGGGCTTTGGAAACACCATATATTTT. Its translation is CASSSTGGFGNTIYF.